This note documents a single T cell receptor beta chain sequence. The sample comes from a study of CD8 T cells in Susac syndrome. The CDR3 loop spans 15 amino acids. With V trimmed by 5 bases and J by 2 bases, 6 bases remained unmatched. When the RNA was reverse transcribed, random hexamers were used with an input of roughly 0.45 to 1 ug. TCRdb re-called the immunoSEQ multiplex PCR reads with MiXCR, one entry per CDR3 protein. The sample shows tens of thousands of distinct CDR3 sequences, around 90% of them seen only once. This rearrangement joins TRBV12-3 or TRBV12-4 to TRBJ2-7; 10 bases map to TRBD1. This receptor was taken from a human donor with multiple sclerosis. Sequenced material: CD8+ T cells from PBMCs. CDR3 amino acids: CASSTGQGETYEQYF. The CDR3 DNA reads as TGTGCCAGCAGTACCGGACAGGGGGAGACCTACGAGCAGTACTTC.